This record looks at one T cell receptor (beta chain) sequence and its context. The data were taken from a study of technical replicates of blood from several donors. V gave up 4 bases and J gave up 1 base; unmatched junction bases: 7. This CDR3 comprises 15 residues. Germline V gene sequence: CDR1 SGHDT, CDR2 YYEEEE. Sequencing used immunoSEQ multiplex PCR; TCRdb keeps in-frame clones, though not all of them. The table shows about 89,000 clones, with around 94% occurring only once. The clonotype was recovered from a human donor in good health. The chain links TRBV5-6 to TRBJ2-7; TRBD2 matches 8 bases. The sequenced sample was T cells isolated from PBMCs. CDR3 sequence (DNA): TGTGCCAGCAGCCCTATCGCGGGAGGTTCCTACGAGCAGTACTTC. Amino acid sequence: CASSPIAGGSYEQYF. Full variable domain (outside the CDR3, taken from reference TRBV5-6 and TRBJ2-7): DAGVTQSPTHLIKTRGQQVTLRCSPKSGHDTVSWYQQALGQGPQFIFQYYEEEERQRGNFPDRFSGHQFPNYSSELNVNALLLGDSALYLCASSPIAGGSYEQYFGPGTRLTVT.